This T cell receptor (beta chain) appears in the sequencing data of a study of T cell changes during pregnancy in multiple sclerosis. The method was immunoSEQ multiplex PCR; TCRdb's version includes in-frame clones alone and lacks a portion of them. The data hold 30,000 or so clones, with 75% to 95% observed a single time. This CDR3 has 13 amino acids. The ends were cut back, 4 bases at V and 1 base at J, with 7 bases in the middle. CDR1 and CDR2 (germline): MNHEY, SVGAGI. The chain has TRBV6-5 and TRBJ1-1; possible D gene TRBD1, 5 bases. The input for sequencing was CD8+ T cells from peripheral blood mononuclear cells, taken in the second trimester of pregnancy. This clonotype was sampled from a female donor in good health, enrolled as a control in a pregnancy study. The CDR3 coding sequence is TGTGCCAGCAGTTCGACAGCGAACACTGAAGCTTTCTTT. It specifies CASSSTANTEAFF.